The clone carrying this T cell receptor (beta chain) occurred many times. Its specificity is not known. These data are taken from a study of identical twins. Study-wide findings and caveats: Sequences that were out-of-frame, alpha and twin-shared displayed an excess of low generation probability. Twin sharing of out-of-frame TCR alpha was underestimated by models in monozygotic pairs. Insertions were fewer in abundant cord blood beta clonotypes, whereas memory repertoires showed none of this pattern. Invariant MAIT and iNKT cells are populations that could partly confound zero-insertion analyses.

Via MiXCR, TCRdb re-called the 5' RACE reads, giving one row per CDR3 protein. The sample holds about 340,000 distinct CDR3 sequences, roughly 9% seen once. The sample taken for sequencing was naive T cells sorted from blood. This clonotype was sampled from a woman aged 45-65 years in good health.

This CDR3 is CASSPTSPGTNGELFF. The CDR3 DNA sequence: TGTGCCAGCAGCCCTACCTCCCCCGGGACGAATGGGGAGCTGTTTTTT. V usage is TRBV12-3 or TRBV12-4 and J usage is TRBJ2-2; D tentatively fits TRBD1 or TRBD2 (5 bases each). This CDR3 is built from 16 residues. Trimming left V 6 bases short and J 8 bases short, with 22 bases between.